A selection of T cell receptor beta chains follows, all from one sample in a study of Ad26.COV2.S vaccination and SARS-CoV-2 variants. Sequencing used immunoSEQ multiplex PCR; TCRdb keeps in-frame clones, though not all of them. The data contain about 250,000 clones, 87% of them seen just once; the ten biggest clones take up just under 3%. The specimen comprised peripheral blood, sampled in a trial of Ad26.COV2.S vaccine versus placebo. These receptors were obtained from a person between 18 and 65 years old who received the Ad26.COV2.S COVID-19 vaccine or a placebo. Each CDR3 is given with its conserved first and last residue. The order of the fields is J gene, V gene, clone size, CDR3 protein. Rows give clone size only sometimes, using once, few, many, or a class for an expanded clone.

>TRBJ1-2|TRBV6-6|-
CASSYKEVGYTF
>TRBJ1-1|TRBV5-1|-
CASSLGRRGNTEAFF
>TRBJ2-7|TRBV9|-
CASSNLAGSYEQYF
>TRBJ2-7|TRBV10-1|-
CASSDRGGSYEQYF
>TRBJ1-6|TRBV7-2|-
CASSLEPVYLGNSPLHF
>TRBJ1-5|TRBV5-6|-
CASSLGGYSNQPQHF
>TRBJ1-3|TRBV19|-
CASTRDGLSGNTIYF
>TRBJ1-5|TRBV10-3|-
CAISEQVGGNQPQHF
>TRBJ2-2|TRBV9|-
CASSVTSGDYTGELFF
>TRBJ1-4|TRBV11-2|-
CASSHGDRFPTNEKLFF
>TRBJ1-6|TRBV19|-
CASSPPDGSNSPLHF
>TRBJ1-3|TRBV19|-
CASSPSGNTIYF
>TRBJ2-7|TRBV25-1|-
CASRSTGVYEQYF
>TRBJ2-2|TRBV27|-
CASSFLTFANTGELFF
>TRBJ1-1|TRBV4-1|-
CASSQVSGPSTSMNTEAFF
>TRBJ2-1|TRBV2|once
CASSGLAGHEQFF
>TRBJ2-7|TRBV7-2|-
CASSLEASGGAYEQYF
>TRBJ2-4|TRBV10-3|-
CAISESGEAGWYF
>TRBJ1-2|TRBV19|-
CASSMSPEMGGYTF
>TRBJ2-6|TRBV4-1|few
CASSQGGRGRTGANVLTF
>TRBJ1-5|TRBV7-3|-
CASSRDPGKPQHF
>TRBJ2-5|TRBV6-5|-
CASSPEKTQYF
>TRBJ2-5|TRBV18|-
CASSPPNSQETQYF
>TRBJ2-3|TRBV5-1|-
CASSKAGGLTDTQYF
>TRBJ1-2|TRBV29-1|once
CSVDGVRGYTF
>TRBJ2-2|TRBV11-2|once
CASSLGGRTNTGELFF
>TRBJ2-3|TRBV30|-
CAWSFGSGRSDTQYF
>TRBJ2-3|TRBV10-3|-
CAISVLGGTDTQYF
>TRBJ1-4|TRBV7-9|-
CASSLESSEGFF
>TRBJ2-1|TRBV5-1|-
CASSLGLGNEQFF
>TRBJ2-1|TRBV27|-
CASSLSSGGARNNEQFF
>TRBJ2-7|TRBV4-1|-
CASSRHGTTKAYEQYF
>TRBJ1-5|TRBV7-2|-
CASSLAGGGQGTQPQHF
>TRBJ2-7|TRBV7-9|-
CASSHVTGAPTSEQYF
>TRBJ2-7|TRBV6-6|-
CASSYRADEQYF
>TRBJ1-2|TRBV12-3/TRBV12-4|once
CASSRTGYGYTF